This T cell receptor (beta chain) was recovered during a study of T cell responses to AZD1222 COVID-19 vaccine. TCRdb's table, derived via immunoSEQ multiplex PCR, lists solely in-frame clones and lacks some. The profile shows more than 90,000 clones, roughly 83% of them singletons. Findings and limits, study-wide: Seropositive at baseline were only five or six AZD1222 recipients. There were vaccine-associated CD4 TCRs across spike, dominant at 160-218 and 743-854. Researchers took repertoire samples only after the peak T cell response had come. Reports indicate that nearly half of spike-specific TCRs are directed at unmutated variant regions.

CDR3 size: 15 residues. Trimming stripped 6 bases from V and 2 bases from J, with 16 bases between. CDR1 MRHNA and CDR2 SNTAGT come from the germline V gene. On this clone: Its target is not known.

The clonotype originates from an adult who received the AZD1222 COVID-19 vaccine. The sample was peripheral blood, taken 28 days after the second AZD1222 dose. The chain links TRBV6-4 to TRBJ1-1; a weak D match, TRBD1 (6 bases). Here the CDR3 reads CASREFSGANTEAFF. CDR3 sequence (DNA): TGTGCCAGCAGGGAATTCTCAGGGGCCAACACTGAAGCTTTCTTT.